This T cell receptor beta chain was identified during a study of T cells after yellow fever vaccination. Study in general: For low cell numbers, libraries were made with SMART-Seq v4 Ultra Low Input.

There are a few counts of this clonotype. V dropped 5 bases and J dropped 0 bases, with 14 bases sitting between them. Germline CDR1 DFQATT, CDR2 SNEGSKA (reference sequence). The CDR3 consists of 16 residues. In TCRdb, the 5' RACE reads were re-called with MiXCR into one record per CDR3 protein. Here the sample spans around 340,000 distinct CDR3 sequences, roughly 8.7% being singletons. Sequenced material: PBMCs, taken on the day of the first yellow fever vaccination. The clonotype was recovered from a man aged 18 to 29 who received the YFV17D yellow fever vaccine. The chain couples TRBV20-1 to TRBJ2-6, with TRBD2 as a possible D gene (6 bases). The CDR3 protein is CSAPSGLLSGANVLTF. The CDR3, as DNA: TGCAGTGCTCCGTCGGGACTTCTCTCTGGGGCCAACGTCCTGACTTTC.